The next 31 T cell receptor beta chains were all read from a single sample in a study of OX40 agonist ivuxolimab in advanced cancers. Assay: immunoSEQ multiplex PCR; the TCRdb copy retains only in-frame clones and omits some. The sample comprises some 60,000 clones, around 88% of which are singletons, and approximately 14% rests with the top ten. This material consisted of CD4+ or CD8+ T cells sorted from blood, taken in a trial of the OX40 agonist ivuxolimab. The receptors come from an adult with an advanced solid tumor such as melanoma, head and neck, liver or kidney cancer.

The genes are TRBV6-5 and TRBJ2-1; weak D call: TRBD1 (6 bases). Looked up from germline, CDR1 is MNHEY and CDR2 is SVGAGI. CDR3 length: 14 amino acids. The V gene lost 2 bases and the J gene lost 4 bases, with 9 bases spanning the gap. In nucleotides, the CDR3 is TGTGCCAGCAGTTACGACAGGAGATACAATGAGCAGTTCTTC. Its translation is CASSYDRRYNEQFF.

The gene calls are TRBV7-8 and TRBJ2-3; TRBD1 matches 8 bases. Germline CDR1 reads SGHVS; CDR2 reads FQNEAQ. The ends lost 2 bases at V and 5 bases at J; junction bases unmatched: 9. The CDR3 sequence is 16 residues long. This CDR3 reads CASSLIMQGARDTQYF. CDR3 nucleotides: TGTGCCAGCAGCTTAATAATGCAGGGGGCTAGAGATACGCAGTATTTT.

The J gene is TRBJ1-3, the V gene TRBV28, with D hard to call. Trimming pared 5 bases from V and 6 bases from J, leaving 17 bases between. The CDR3 has 15 amino acids. CDR1 is MDHEN, CDR2 SYDVKM, per germline. In DNA form, the CDR3 reads TGTGCCAGCAGTGCACAGACTGGAGCGGTAAACACCATATATTTT. Protein product: CASSAQTGAVNTIYF.

This clone has only a few counts. The CDR3 spells CASSVVLDTEAFF. CDR3 DNA sequence: TGTGCCAGCAGCGTAGTCCTCGACACTGAAGCTTTCTTT. The chain combines TRBV9 with TRBJ1-1; D is undetermined. The CDR3 runs 13 residues. CDR1 is SGDLS, CDR2 YYNGEE, per germline. With 0 bases removed from V and 3 bases from J, the gap between germline ends came to 6 bases.

This clone showed up just a few times. V gene TRBV19 combines with J gene TRBJ2-7; TRBD2 agrees at 9 bases. V gave up 5 bases and J gave up 2 bases; unmatched junction bases: 10. The CDR3 totals 16 residues. Germline loops: CDR1 LNHDA, CDR2 SQIVND (reference sequence). CDR3 DNA sequence: TGTGCCAGTAGTTCTCCCCAAGCGGGAGGTCCCTACGAGCAGTACTTC. The encoded protein is CASSSPQAGGPYEQYF.

The chain recombines TRBV27 with TRBJ2-3, with D perhaps TRBD1 or TRBD2 (5 bases each). The CDR3 spans 20 residues. V was clipped by 5 bases and J by 0 bases, with 27 bases between them. Germline V lookup: CDR1 MNHEY, CDR2 SMNVEV (reference sequence). The CDR3 nucleotides are TGTGCCAGCAGTCCACTCGATTCCTCCGGGACGCAAAGCAGCACAGATACGCAGTATTTT. This sequence encodes CASSPLDSSGTQSSTDTQYF.

V usage is TRBV11-2 and J usage is TRBJ2-3; TRBD2 matches 9 bases. V lost 3 bases to trimming and J lost 2 bases; unmatched junction nucleotides: 6. Germline V gives CDR1 SGHAT, CDR2 FQNNGV. This CDR3 is built from 16 residues. The CDR3 loop reads CASSFILAGPTDTQYF. CDR3 bases: TGTGCCAGCAGCTTCATCCTAGCGGGACCCACAGATACGCAGTATTTT.

The chain carries TRBV6-6 and TRBJ2-3; D tentatively fits TRBD1 or TRBD2 (5 bases each). Trimming shortened V by 2 bases and J by 1 base, and 10 bases separated the two germline ends. The CDR3 runs to 15 residues. Germline CDR1 is MNHNY and CDR2 is SVGAGI (reference sequence). CDR3 protein: CASSYTGAGTDTQYF. The CDR3 DNA follows: TGTGCCAGCAGTTACACCGGGGCGGGCACAGATACGCAGTATTTT.

The chain uses TRBV11-3 and TRBJ2-2; a weak D match, TRBD2 (6 bases). V gave up 0 bases and J gave up 2 bases, with 7 bases separating them. The CDR3 is 15 residues long. The V gene's germline CDR1 is SGHNT and CDR2 YENEEA. The CDR3 here is CASSLEGTNTGELFF. Here the CDR3 DNA reads TGTGCCAGCAGCTTAGAGGGGACTAACACCGGGGAGCTGTTTTTT.

The chain recombines TRBV27 with TRBJ1-5; TRBD1 is a possible D gene (5 bases). V was trimmed by 4 bases and J by 9 bases, leaving 16 bases between them. The germline V gene has CDR1 MNHEY and CDR2 SMNVEV (reference sequence). CDR3 length equals 14 residues. CDR3 amino acids: CASSSNRAGRPQHF. The CDR3 DNA is TGTGCCAGCAGTTCGAATCGGGCAGGGCGGCCCCAGCATTTT.

The chain uses TRBV30 and TRBJ1-4; possibly TRBD1 for D (5 bases). This CDR3 is built from 13 residues. Trimming pared 5 bases from V and 5 bases from J, leaving 12 bases between. The V gene's germline CDR1 is GTSNPN and CDR2 SVGIG (reference sequence). In nucleotides, the CDR3 is TGTGCCTGGTTGGGACGGACGAATGAAAAACTGTTTTTT. It codes for CAWLGRTNEKLFF. The full variable domain, in which reference TRBV30 and TRBJ1-4 provide the parts outside the CDR3, is SQTIHQWPATLVQPVGSPLSLECTVEGTSNPNLYWYRQAAGRGLQLLFYSVGIGQISSEVPQNLSASRPQDRQFILSSKKLLLSDSGFYLCAWLGRTNEKLFFGSGTQLSVL.

This sequence joins TRBV5-1 and TRBJ2-3; TRBD2 agrees at 8 bases. The CDR3 contains 15 residues. Germline CDR1 and CDR2: SGHRS and YFSETQ. V shed 4 bases and J 5 bases; nucleotides not matched to a gene: 9. The CDR3 spells CASSETGTSQDTQYF. The CDR3, as DNA: TGCGCCAGCAGCGAGACCGGGACTAGTCAAGATACGCAGTATTTT.

The chain employs TRBV7-9 and TRBJ2-2; D might be TRBD1 or TRBD2, each matching 5 bases. V lost 5 bases, J lost 4 bases, and 8 bases lay in between. The germline gives CDR1 SEHNR, CDR2 FQNEAQ (reference sequence). This CDR3 contains 13 residues. In DNA form, the CDR3 reads TGTGCCAGCAGCGCGAGGGGCACCGGGGAGCTGTTTTTT. Residues: CASSARGTGELFF.

The rearrangement links TRBV18 to TRBJ2-7; D perhaps matches TRBD2 (6 bases). Germline V lookup: CDR1 KGHSH, CDR2 LQKENI. This CDR3 has 14 amino acids. V was clipped by 3 bases and J by 3 bases, with 12 bases between them. CDR3 DNA sequence: TGTGCCAGCTCACCGTCGGGACTCTACTACGAGCAGTACTTC. Translated: CASSPSGLYYEQYF.

This sequence joins TRBV5-8 and TRBJ2-5; maybe TRBD2 (7 bases). Germline V gene data show CDR1 as SGHTS and CDR2 as YDEGEE. V lost 1 base and J 1 base, leaving 11 bases between the germline ends. The CDR3 is 15 residues long. CDR3 nucleotides: TGTGCCAGCAGCTTGAACGGGGGGCCCCAAGAGACCCAGTACTTC. As protein: CASSLNGGPQETQYF.

There are a few counts of this clone. V and J are TRBV11-1 and TRBJ2-7; no reliable D call. This CDR3 spans 14 amino acids. The ends were cut back, 5 bases at V and 3 bases at J, with 14 bases in the middle. Germline loops: CDR1 SGHAT, CDR2 FQDESV (reference sequence). Written as DNA, the CDR3 is TGTGCCAGCAGCCGAAGTAGCCTCTTCTACGAGCAGTACTTC. Its protein is CASSRSSLFYEQYF.

V usage is TRBV13 and J usage is TRBJ1-5, with 7 bases that match TRBD1. Losses at the gene ends were 4 bases for V and 6 bases for J; bases not matched to a gene: 3. Germline V lookup: CDR1 PRHDT, CDR2 FYEKMQ (reference sequence). The CDR3 is made up of 13 amino acids. CDR3 amino acids: CASSSRQGQPQHF. CDR3 sequence (DNA): TGTGCCAGCAGCTCCAGACAGGGTCAGCCCCAGCATTTT.

CDR3 DNA sequence: TGTGCCAGCAGTTACTCGACGGGGGGCTATGGCTACACCTTC. Its translation: CASSYSTGGYGYTF. The chain uses TRBV6-6 and TRBJ1-2; TRBD1 might be the D (5 bases). Germline V gives CDR1 MNHNY, CDR2 SVGAGI (reference sequence). V lost 0 bases, J lost 4 bases, and 9 bases lay in between. CDR3 size: 14 residues.

The chain joins TRBV27 to TRBJ1-5; weak D call: TRBD1 (6 bases). Germline CDR1 reads MNHEY; CDR2 reads SMNVEV (reference sequence). The V end lost 4 bases, the J end lost 0 bases, and 13 bases lay between the germline ends. The CDR3 is made up of 16 amino acids. CDR3 nucleotide sequence: TGTGCCAGCAGTTCCCGGACAGTAGGTAGCAATCAGCCCCAGCATTTT. Its protein is CASSSRTVGSNQPQHF.

The chain is built from TRBV9 and TRBJ2-2; 7 bases match TRBD2. This CDR3 has 14 residues. From germline, CDR1 is SGDLS and CDR2 YYNGEE. V dropped 3 bases and J dropped 6; count of bases not matched to a gene: 5. CDR3 sequence (DNA): TGTGCCAGCAGCGGGACTAGTTTAGCCGGGGAGCTGTTTTTT. It encodes CASSGTSLAGELFF.

A word on this clone: This sample also contains other DNA sequences that code for the same CDR3. The CDR3 spells CASSLRQGGYTF. The CDR3 DNA reads TGTGCCAGCAGTTTAAGGCAGGGCGGCTACACCTTC. The V and J genes are TRBV28 and TRBJ1-2; TRBD1 might be the D (5 bases). V gave up 2 bases and J gave up 8 bases, with 9 bases separating them. Germline-derived CDR1 and CDR2 are MDHEN and SYDVKM. CDR3 length equals 12 residues.

The chain has TRBV19 and TRBJ2-5; maybe TRBD1 (5 bases). Per the germline V gene, CDR1 is LNHDA and CDR2 is SQIVND (reference sequence). The CDR3 covers 13 residues. Trimming removed 4 bases from V and 4 bases from J, with 10 bases in between. CDR3 loop: CASSNRYPETQYF. CDR3 DNA: TGTGCCAGTAGTAACAGGTATCCAGAGACCCAGTACTTC.

V gene TRBV11-3 combines with J gene TRBJ2-5, with 11 bases identical to TRBD1. CDR1 and CDR2 from the germline V gene are SGHNT and YENEEA. The CDR3 length is 18 residues. Unmatched junction bases numbered 11, after V lost 3 bases and J lost 2 bases. Written as DNA, the CDR3 is TGTGCCAGCAGCTTGGGACAGGGGGTAGGATTCGGACAAGAGACCCAGTACTTC. As protein: CASSLGQGVGFGQETQYF.

The chain uses TRBV27 and TRBJ2-1, with TRBD2 matching over 7 bases. Trimming took 8 bases from V and 6 from J; bases not matched to a gene: 10. Looked up from germline, CDR1 is MNHEY and CDR2 is SMNVEV (reference sequence). The CDR3 totals 14 residues. CDR3 sequence reads: CASGGRASINEQFF. The CDR3, as DNA: TGTGCCAGCGGGGGGAGGGCTAGCATCAATGAGCAGTTCTTC.

The gene calls are TRBV30 and TRBJ1-2, with D possibly TRBD1 on 6 matching bases. Per germline, CDR1 GTSNPN and CDR2 SVGIG (reference sequence). V was clipped by 4 bases and J by 2 bases, with 14 bases between them. The CDR3 length is 14 residues. The CDR3, as DNA: TGTGCCTGGAACGCTGGACAGAGAAACTATGGCTACACCTTC. Translated, it gives CAWNAGQRNYGYTF.

V and J are TRBV15 and TRBJ2-3, with a tentative D call TRBD1 (6 bases). CDR3 length equals 17 residues. Trimming removed 0 bases at V and 2 bases at J, with 15 bases between. Germline V CDR1 and CDR2: LNHNV, YYDKDF (reference sequence). In nucleotides, the CDR3 is TGTGCCACCAGCAGAGATTTGCAGGGGTTAGTCACAGATACGCAGTATTTT. It is translated as CATSRDLQGLVTDTQYF.

This chain joins TRBV5-1 and TRBJ2-5, with D perhaps matching TRBD1 (5 bases). Per germline, CDR1 SGHRS and CDR2 YFSETQ. Trimming left V 0 bases short and J 2 bases short, with 11 bases between. The CDR3 runs 15 residues. The CDR3 loop reads CASSLGQGVQETQYF. CDR3 nucleotides: TGCGCCAGCAGCTTGGGGCAGGGTGTGCAAGAGACCCAGTACTTC.

The chain is built from TRBV5-1 and TRBJ2-5; 11 bases match TRBD2. With 5 bases clipped from V and 4 bases from J, the junction kept 4 bases outside the gene matches. CDR3 length: 14 residues. CDR1 and CDR2 (germline): SGHRS, YFSETQ. The CDR3 DNA follows: TGCGCCAGCAGGGTGCTAGCGGGAGGAGAGACCCAGTACTTC. Translated: CASRVLAGGETQYF. The full variable domain, rest sourced from reference TRBV5-1 and TRBJ2-5, is KAGVTQTPRYLIKTRGQQVTLSCSPISGHRSVSWYQQTPGQGLQFLFEYFSETQRNKGNFPGRFSGRQFSNSRSEMNVSTLELGDSALYLCASRVLAGGETQYFGPGTRLLVL.

The chain employs TRBV9 and TRBJ2-5; the match to TRBD2 covers 12 bases. CDR3 length: 16 amino acids. With 0 bases clipped from V and 7 bases from J, the junction kept 7 bases outside the gene matches. The germline V gene encodes CDR1 SGDLS and CDR2 YYNGEE. CDR3 DNA: TGTGCCAGCAGCGTAGGGACTAGCGGGATCCCGGGGACCCAGTACTTC. Protein product: CASSVGTSGIPGTQYF.

There are a few counts of this clone. The V and J genes are TRBV5-1 and TRBJ2-7, with D hard to call. CDR1 is SGHRS and CDR2 is YFSETQ in the germline V gene. The CDR3 is 15 amino acids. V gave up 0 bases and J gave up 4 bases, with 14 bases separating them. The CDR3 here is CASSLASQWVYEQYF. CDR3 nucleotide sequence: TGCGCCAGCAGCTTGGCATCCCAGTGGGTATACGAGCAGTACTTC.

This clone occurred a few times. The chain employs TRBV25-1 and TRBJ2-2, with 11 bases matching TRBD2. The ends lost 4 bases at V and 6 bases at J; junction bases unmatched: 4. The CDR3 contains 15 residues. Germline V gene lookup returns CDR1 MGHDK and CDR2 SYGVNS. Written as DNA, the CDR3 is TGTGCCAGCAGTGTTAGCGGGAGGGACGCCGGGGAGCTGTTTTTT. The encoded protein is CASSVSGRDAGELFF.